What follows is one T cell receptor (beta chain) and its context. What it binds is unknown. The sample originates from a study of a mutant IDH1 vaccine in newly diagnosed glioma. Study as a whole: The study gave patients eight vaccinations in weeks 1, 3, 5, 7, 11, 15, 19, 23. Vaccination followed radiotherapy alone by 4-6 weeks, or accompanied temozolomide cycles.

This CDR3 is 15 amino acids long. V dropped 8 bases and J dropped 4; count of bases not matched to a gene: 11. CDR1 is MNHEY, CDR2 SMNVEV, per germline (reference sequence). Profiling relied on immunoSEQ multiplex PCR, and the TCRdb table lists in-frame clones only, not all of them. Altogether roughly 40,000 clones are present, 80% to 95% being singletons, with the ten largest covering about 2.6%. Stated time point: week 5, during vaccination. Doses of 300 ug of mutant IDH1 20-mer peptide were given with topical imiquimod. The donors' diagnosis was new WHO grade 3 or 4 astrocytoma that was IDH1-mutant and ATRX-lost.

The rearrangement uses TRBV27 and TRBJ1-2; TRBD1 matches 9 bases. The receptor comes from a man between 45 and 60 years old with glioma. Material: PBMCs, obtained from a glioma patient whose treatment included an IDH1 peptide vaccine. The CDR3 loop reads CASGPGTGSLYGYTF. The CDR3 nucleotides are TGTGCCAGCGGTCCCGGGACAGGGTCCCTCTATGGCTACACCTTC.